This T cell receptor (beta chain) was sequenced for a study of CD8 T cells in Susac syndrome. On this clonotype: Its antigen remains unidentified.

Trimming stripped 6 bases from V and 3 bases from J, with 24 bases between. This CDR3 region has 17 residues. Germline V gene sequence: CDR1 SQVTM, CDR2 ANQGSEA. TEMRA cells were FACS-enriched, while CD8+ and CD4+ T cells were negatively isolated. Points from the study as a whole: The peak of CD8+ clonal expansion in Susac was seen in TEMRA cells and active patients.

When the RNA was reverse transcribed, random hexamers were used with an input of 0.5 to 1 ug. TCRdb called the immunoSEQ multiplex PCR reads again in MiXCR, with one record for every CDR3 protein. The sample lists around 80,000 distinct CDR3 sequences; about 96% were seen once. The V gene is TRBV29-1, the J gene TRBJ2-1; either TRBD1 or TRBD2 may fit D (5 bases each). What was sequenced was CD8+ T cells from PBMCs. The origin of this receptor is a human donor with Susac syndrome. The CDR3 loop reads CSVGPFDIPWIYNEQFF. Here the CDR3 DNA reads TGCAGCGTGGGACCCTTTGACATCCCTTGGATCTACAATGAGCAGTTCTTC.